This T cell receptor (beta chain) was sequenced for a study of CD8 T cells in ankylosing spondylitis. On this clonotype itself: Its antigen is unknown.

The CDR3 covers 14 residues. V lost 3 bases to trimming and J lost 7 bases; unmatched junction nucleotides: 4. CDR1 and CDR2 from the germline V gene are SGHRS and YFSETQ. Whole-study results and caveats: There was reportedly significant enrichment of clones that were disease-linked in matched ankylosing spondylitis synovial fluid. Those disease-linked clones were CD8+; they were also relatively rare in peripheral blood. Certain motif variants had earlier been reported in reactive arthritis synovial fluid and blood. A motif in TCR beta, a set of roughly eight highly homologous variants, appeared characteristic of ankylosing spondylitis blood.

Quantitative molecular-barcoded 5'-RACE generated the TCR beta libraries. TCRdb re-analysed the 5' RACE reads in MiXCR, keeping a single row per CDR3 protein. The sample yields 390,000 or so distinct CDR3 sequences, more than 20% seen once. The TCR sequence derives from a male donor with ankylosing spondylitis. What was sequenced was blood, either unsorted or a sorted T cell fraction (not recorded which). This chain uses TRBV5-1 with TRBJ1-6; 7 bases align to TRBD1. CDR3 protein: CASSSRDRNSPLHF. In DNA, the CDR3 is TGCGCCAGCAGCTCCCGGGACAGAAATTCACCCCTCCACTTT.